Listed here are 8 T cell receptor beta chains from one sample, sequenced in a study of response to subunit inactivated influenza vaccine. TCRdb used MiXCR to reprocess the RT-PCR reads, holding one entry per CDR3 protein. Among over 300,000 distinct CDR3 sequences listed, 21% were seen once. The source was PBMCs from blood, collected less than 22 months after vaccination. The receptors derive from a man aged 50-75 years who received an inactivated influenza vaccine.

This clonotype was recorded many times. The CDR3: CASSFGGPTDTQYF. CDR3 sequence (DNA): TGTGCCAGCAGTTTTGGGGGCCCAACAGATACGCAGTATTTT. The genes are TRBV12-3 or TRBV12-4 and TRBJ2-3; weak D call: TRBD1 (6 bases). The CDR3 has 14 amino acids. Trimming left V 3 bases short and J 3 bases short, with 10 bases between.

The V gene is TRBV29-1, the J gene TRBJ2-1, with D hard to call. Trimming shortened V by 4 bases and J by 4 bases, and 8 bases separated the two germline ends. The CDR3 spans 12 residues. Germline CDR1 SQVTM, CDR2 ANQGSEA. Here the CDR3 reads CSVAPKYNEQFF. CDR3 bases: TGCAGCGTTGCCCCGAAGTACAATGAGCAGTTCTTC.

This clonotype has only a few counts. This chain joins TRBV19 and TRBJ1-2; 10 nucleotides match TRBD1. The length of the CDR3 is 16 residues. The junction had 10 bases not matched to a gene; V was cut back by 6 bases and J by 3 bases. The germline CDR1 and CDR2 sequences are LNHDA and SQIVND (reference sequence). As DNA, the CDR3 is TGTGCCAGTAGCCCCCCCGGGGGACAGGGGTACTATGGCTACACCTTC. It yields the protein CASSPPGGQGYYGYTF.

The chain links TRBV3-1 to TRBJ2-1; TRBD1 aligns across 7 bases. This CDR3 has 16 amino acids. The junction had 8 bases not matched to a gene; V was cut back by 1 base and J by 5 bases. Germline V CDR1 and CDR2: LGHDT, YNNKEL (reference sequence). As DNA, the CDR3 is TGTGCCAGCAGCCAAGTTGTAGGGGGCGGAAACAATGAGCAGTTCTTC. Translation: CASSQVVGGGNNEQFF.

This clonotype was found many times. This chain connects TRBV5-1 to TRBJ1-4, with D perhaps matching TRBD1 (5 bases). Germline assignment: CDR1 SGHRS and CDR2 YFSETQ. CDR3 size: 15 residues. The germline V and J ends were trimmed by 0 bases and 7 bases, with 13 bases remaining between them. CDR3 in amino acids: CASSLEGSGVEKLFF. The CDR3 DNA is TGCGCCAGCAGCTTGGAGGGGAGTGGAGTTGAAAAACTGTTTTTT.

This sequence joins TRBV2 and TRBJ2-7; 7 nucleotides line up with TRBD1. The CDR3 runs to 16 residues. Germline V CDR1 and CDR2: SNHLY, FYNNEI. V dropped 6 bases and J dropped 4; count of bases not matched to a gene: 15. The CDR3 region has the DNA TGTGCCAGCAGCCGTGGGCGACAGGGATCAAGTTACGAGCAGTACTTC. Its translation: CASSRGRQGSSYEQYF.

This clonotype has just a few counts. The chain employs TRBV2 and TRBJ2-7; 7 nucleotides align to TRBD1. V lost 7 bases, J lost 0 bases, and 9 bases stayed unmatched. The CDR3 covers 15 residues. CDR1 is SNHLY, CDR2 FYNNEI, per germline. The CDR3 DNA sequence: TGTGCCAGCAAGAAGGGACAGAACCTCTCCTACGAGCAGTACTTC. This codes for CASKKGQNLSYEQYF.

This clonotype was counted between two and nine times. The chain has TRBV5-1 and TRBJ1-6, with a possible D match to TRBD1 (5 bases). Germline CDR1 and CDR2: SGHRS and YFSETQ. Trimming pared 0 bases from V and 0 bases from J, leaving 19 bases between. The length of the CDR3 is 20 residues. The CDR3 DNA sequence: TGCGCCAGCAGCTTGGGTACAACCGGGACGGCCAGCTCCTATAATTCACCCCTCCACTTT. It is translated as CASSLGTTGTASSYNSPLHF.